This T cell receptor (beta chain) appears in the sequencing data of a study of CD8 T cells in Susac syndrome. The RNA input was about 0.5 to 1 ug, and it was reverse transcribed with random hexamers. The TCR beta CDR3 was amplified by immunoSEQ multiplex PCR across 54 Vbeta, 13 Jbeta. TCRdb analysed the immunoSEQ multiplex PCR reads with MiXCR anew, one entry per CDR3 protein. The sample yields about 300,000 distinct CDR3 sequences, 70% to 90% seen once. The sequence derives from a human donor with multiple sclerosis. The sequenced material came from CD8+ T cells from PBMCs.

CDR3 loop: CASSQEIGGGPTDTQYF. CDR3 bases: TGTGCCAGCAGCCAAGAAATTGGGGGAGGGCCTACAGATACGCAGTATTTT. This sequence joins TRBV4-2 and TRBJ2-3; 7 nucleotides line up with TRBD2. The CDR3 spans 17 residues. In germline, CDR1 is LGHNA, CDR2 YNFKEQ. V was clipped by 0 bases and J by 3 bases; unmatched bases: 9.